A selection of T cell receptor beta chains follows, all from one sample in a study of cytomegalovirus exposure and HLA in healthy donors. The repertoire was sequenced with immunoSEQ multiplex PCR; TCRdb's copy has only in-frame clones and lacks some. The sample contains under 200,000 clones, approximately 84% of which appear only once. The sample consisted of PBMCs. The source of these receptors is a man aged 50 to 59 in good health and CMV-seronegative. CDR3s leave out the opening cysteine and the closing phenylalanine or tryptophan.

>13|TRBJ1-5|TRBV6-1
ASSLLDRSNQPQH
>12|TRBJ2-7|TRBV19
ASSVEWGPNEQY
>12|TRBJ2-7|TRBV19
ASSLGGVSYEQY
>10|TRBJ1-2|TRBV16
ASSQDIGGYT
>12|TRBJ1-4|TRBV7-8
ASSLADFNEKLF
>13|TRBJ2-3|TRBV4-1
ASRRRRGDTDTQY
>15|TRBJ2-3|TRBV5-6
ASSLGGKGLGTDTQY
>15|TRBJ2-3|TRBV7-9
ASRRTRQGRVTDTQY
>9|TRBJ2-5|TRBV5-8
ASGGRETQY
>12|TRBJ1-6|TRBV15
ATSRDRGDSPLH
>11|TRBJ2-7|TRBV29-1
SASGTGAVEQY
>9|TRBJ2-7|TRBV5-8
ASSLDGEQY
>11|TRBJ2-1|TRBV18
ASSRGTYNEQF
>11|TRBJ1-4|TRBV18
ASSPYQREKLL
>13|TRBJ1-6|TRBV30
AWRGRQALMSPLH
>12|TRBJ2-7|TRBV10-3
AISEATRSYEQY
>13|TRBJ2-5|TRBV4-3
ASSQERTGGQAQY
>10|TRBJ2-3|TRBV4-3
ASSQDRATQY
>11|TRBJ1-2|TRBV18
ASSLTGVDGYT
>11|TRBJ1-5|TRBV27
ASRLDRAQPQH
>14|TRBJ1-4|TRBV19
ASSISATGVEEKLF
>12|TRBJ1-5|TRBV9
ASRAPIPNQPQH
>15|TRBJ2-3|TRBV13
ASSPRSTRSSTDTQY
>15|TRBJ1-4|TRBV19
ASSIVYREHFNEKLF
>12|TRBJ1-1|TRBV29-1
SVQRGQKNTEAF
>10|TRBJ2-7|TRBV2
ASAGLLDEQY
>13|TRBJ1-1|TRBV27
ASRPSTPPNTEAF
>11|TRBJ1-4|TRBV19
ASSGGTPGVLF
>15|TRBJ2-2|TRBV10-1
ASSRTGAGLNTGELF
>14|TRBJ1-6|TRBV6-5
ASSYDIHSYNSPLH
>13|TRBJ1-5|TRBV19
ASSIHQTGDQPQH
>12|TRBJ1-6|TRBV9
ASSVLSYNSPLH
>10|TRBJ1-2|TRBV6-5
ASSTYRGGYT
>13|TRBJ2-7|TRBV14
ASSQAQGACYEQY
>11|TRBJ1-2|TRBV9
ASSVAGREGYT
>15|TRBJ1-2|TRBV27
ASSDIGTGGISYGYT
>14|TRBJ2-1|TRBV5-1
ASSFSSSGGVNEQF
>12|TRBJ2-5|TRBV19
ASSTSGGDGAQY
>12|TRBJ2-7|TRBV11-2
ASSSSGNSREQY
>16|TRBJ1-5|TRBV7-8
ASSSPGTGGRRNQPQH
>13|TRBJ1-1|TRBV19
ASNLKGQGATEAF
>12|TRBJ2-2|TRBV19
ASRAGGVVGELF
>10|TRBJ2-7|TRBV2
ASGSGAYEQY
>11|TRBJ1-2|TRBV6-6
ASRLRDRDGYT
>12|TRBJ1-1|TRBV5-4
ASSLRGVGTEAF
>14|TRBJ2-1|TRBV9
ASSVIGRGPYNEQF
>14|TRBJ1-5|TRBV7-2
ASSLAPGMGNQPQH
>12|TRBJ2-7|TRBV5-6
ASSLVYGRDEQY
>13|TRBJ2-2|TRBV2
ASSETRGNTGELF
>13|TRBJ2-6|TRBV5-5
ASSSHSSGANVLT
>11|TRBJ1-6|TRBV10-3
AIRDTSDSPLH
>13|TRBJ1-2|TRBV5-5
ASSSNPIGNYGYT
>13|TRBJ1-2|TRBV6-5
ASSADSLFGYGYT
>11|TRBJ1-1|TRBV14
ASSRGLNTEAF
>12|TRBJ1-4|TRBV5-1
ASSLQGGREKLF
>11|TRBJ1-2|TRBV30
AWSPGAKDGYT